This T cell receptor beta chain originates from a study of regulatory T cells in long-lasting Graves disease. Points from the study as a whole: Persistent Graves' patients showed reduced TCR diversity versus newly diagnosed patients. Investigators studied peripheral blood only, not thyroid tissue.

Specified time point: newly diagnosed GD, antithyroid drugs for less than 3 months. The TCR library used RNA extracted from PBMCs. The CDR3 is 13 residues long. Trimming left V 11 bases short and J 4 bases short, with 14 bases between. This clonotype appeared many times. Its antigen is not identified. Both iRepertoire HTBI primers and Arm-PCR of CDR3 regions were used to build the TCR beta libraries. One entry per CDR3 protein, called by TCRdb with MiXCR from the multiplex PCR reads. The profile shows 200,000 to 250,000 distinct CDR3 sequences, approximately 18% of them singletons. The sample also formed part of further work on T cells in Graves' hyperthyroidism and ophthalmopathy. From that second work: RT-PCR in the first round (using the HTBI primer set) targeted the TCR CDR3. Blood samples included most of the expanded thyroid clonotypes exceeding 0.001.

This sequence was found in a woman aged 25 to 39 with Graves disease. V gene TRBV12-3 or TRBV12-4 combines with J gene TRBJ2-2; the D gene is possibly TRBD2 (6 bases). Source: peripheral blood mononuclear cells (PBMCs), taken at new diagnosis, from a patient treated with antithyroid drugs. The CDR3 coding sequence is TGTGCCGGGGGGAGCACCCGCACCGGGGAGCTGTTTTTT. Translation gives CAGGSTRTGELFF.